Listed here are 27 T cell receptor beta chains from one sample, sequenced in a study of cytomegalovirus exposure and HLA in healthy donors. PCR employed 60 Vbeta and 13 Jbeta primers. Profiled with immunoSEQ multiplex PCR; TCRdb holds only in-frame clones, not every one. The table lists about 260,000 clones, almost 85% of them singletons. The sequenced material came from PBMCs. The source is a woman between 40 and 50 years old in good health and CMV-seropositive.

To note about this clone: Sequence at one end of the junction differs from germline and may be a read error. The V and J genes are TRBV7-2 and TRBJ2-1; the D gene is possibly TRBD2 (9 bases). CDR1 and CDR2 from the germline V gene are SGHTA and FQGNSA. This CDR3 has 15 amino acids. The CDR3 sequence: CASSLDRALAGTLVF. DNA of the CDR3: TGTGCCAGCAGCTTGGACAGGGCCCTAGCGGGAACCTTAGTCTTC.

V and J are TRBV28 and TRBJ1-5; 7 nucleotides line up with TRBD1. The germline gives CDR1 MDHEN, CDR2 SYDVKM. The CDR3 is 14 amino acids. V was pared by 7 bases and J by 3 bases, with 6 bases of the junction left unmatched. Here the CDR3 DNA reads TGTGCCAGCACACGGGACAGCCTCAATCAGCCCCAGCATTTT. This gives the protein CASTRDSLNQPQHF.

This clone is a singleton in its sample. The CDR3 DNA reads TGTGCCAGCAGTGGTAGCGGGAGCGAGCAGTACTTC. This sequence encodes CASSGSGSEQYF. The chain recombines TRBV25-1 with TRBJ2-7, with TRBD2 matching 9 bases. Per the germline V gene, CDR1 is MGHDK and CDR2 is SYGVNS. V shed 4 bases, J shed 6 bases, and the junction held 1 base outside the gene matches. This CDR3 has 12 amino acids.

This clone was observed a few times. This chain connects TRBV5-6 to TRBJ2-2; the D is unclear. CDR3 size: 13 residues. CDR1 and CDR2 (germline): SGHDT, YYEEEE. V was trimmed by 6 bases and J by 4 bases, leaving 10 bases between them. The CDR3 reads CASIRAGTGELFF. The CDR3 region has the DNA TGTGCCAGCATTCGAGCCGGCACCGGGGAGCTGTTTTTT.

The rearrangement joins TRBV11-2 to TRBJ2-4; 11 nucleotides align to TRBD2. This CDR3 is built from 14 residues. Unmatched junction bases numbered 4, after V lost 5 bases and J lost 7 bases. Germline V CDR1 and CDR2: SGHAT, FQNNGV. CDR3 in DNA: TGTGCCAGCAGCCATATAGCGGGAGGGAACATTCAGTACTTC. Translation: CASSHIAGGNIQYF.

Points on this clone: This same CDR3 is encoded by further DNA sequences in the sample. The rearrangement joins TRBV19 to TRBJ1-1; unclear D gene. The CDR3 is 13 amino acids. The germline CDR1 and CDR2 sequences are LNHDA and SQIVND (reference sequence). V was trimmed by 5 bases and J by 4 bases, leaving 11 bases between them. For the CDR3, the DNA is TGTGCCAGTAGTTCCTTTGCGGGCACTGAAGCTTTCTTT. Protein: CASSSFAGTEAFF.

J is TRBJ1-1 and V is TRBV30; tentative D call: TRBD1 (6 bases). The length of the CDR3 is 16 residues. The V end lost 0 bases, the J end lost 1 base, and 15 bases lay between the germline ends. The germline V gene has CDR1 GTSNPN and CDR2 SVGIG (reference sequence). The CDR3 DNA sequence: TGTGCCTGGAGTGTATACCTCGGACAGCGGAACACTGAAGCTTTCTTT. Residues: CAWSVYLGQRNTEAFF.

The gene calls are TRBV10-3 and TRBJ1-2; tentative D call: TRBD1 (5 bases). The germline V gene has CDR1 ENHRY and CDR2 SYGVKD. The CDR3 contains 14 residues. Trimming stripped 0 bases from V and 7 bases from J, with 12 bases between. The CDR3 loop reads CAISESGGSGGYTF. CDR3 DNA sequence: TGTGCCATCAGTGAGTCCGGGGGGTCGGGTGGCTACACCTTC.

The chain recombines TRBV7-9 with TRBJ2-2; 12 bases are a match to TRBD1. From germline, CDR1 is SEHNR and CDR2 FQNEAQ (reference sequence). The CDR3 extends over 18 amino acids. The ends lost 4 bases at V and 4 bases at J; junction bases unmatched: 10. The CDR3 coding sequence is TGTGCCAGCAGCTATACCGGGACAGGGGGCTGGGGCACCGGGGAGCTGTTTTTT. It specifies CASSYTGTGGWGTGELFF.

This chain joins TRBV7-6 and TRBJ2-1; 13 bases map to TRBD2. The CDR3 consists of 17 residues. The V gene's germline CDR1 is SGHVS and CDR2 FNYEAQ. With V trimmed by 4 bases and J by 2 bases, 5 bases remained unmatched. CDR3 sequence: CASSSILAGGTYNEQFF. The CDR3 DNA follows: TGTGCCAGCAGCTCAATACTAGCGGGAGGGACCTACAATGAGCAGTTCTTC. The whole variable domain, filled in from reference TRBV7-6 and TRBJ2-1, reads GAGVSQSPRYKVTKRGQDVALRCDPISGHVSLYWYRQALGQGPEFLTYFNYEAQQDKSGLPNDRFSAERPEGSISTLTIQRTEQRDSAMYRCASSSILAGGTYNEQFFGPGTRLTVL.

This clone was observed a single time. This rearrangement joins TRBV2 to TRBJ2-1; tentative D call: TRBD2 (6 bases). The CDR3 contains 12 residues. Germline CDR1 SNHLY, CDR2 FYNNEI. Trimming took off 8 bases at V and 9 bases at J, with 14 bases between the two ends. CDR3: CASGGLGPEQFF. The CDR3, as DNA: TGTGCCAGCGGGGGACTGGGGCCTGAGCAGTTCTTC.

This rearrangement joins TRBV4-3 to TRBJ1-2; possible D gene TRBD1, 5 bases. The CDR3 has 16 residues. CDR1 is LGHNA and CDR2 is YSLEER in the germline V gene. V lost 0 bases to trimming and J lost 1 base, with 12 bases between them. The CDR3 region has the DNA TGCGCCAGCAGCCAAGACTTGCAGGGCCGTAACTATGGCTACACCTTC. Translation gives CASSQDLQGRNYGYTF.

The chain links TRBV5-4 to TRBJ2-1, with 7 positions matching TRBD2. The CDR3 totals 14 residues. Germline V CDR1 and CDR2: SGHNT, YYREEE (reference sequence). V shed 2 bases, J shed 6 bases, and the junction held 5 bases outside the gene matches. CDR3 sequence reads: CASSFAGAVNEQFF. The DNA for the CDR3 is TGTGCCAGCAGCTTTGCGGGAGCCGTCAATGAGCAGTTCTTC. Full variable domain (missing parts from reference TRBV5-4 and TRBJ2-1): ETGVTQSPTHLIKTRGQQVTLRCSSQSGHNTVSWYQQALGQGPQFIFQYYREEENGRGNFPPRFSGLQFPNYSSELNVNALELDDSALYLCASSFAGAVNEQFFGPGTRLTVL.

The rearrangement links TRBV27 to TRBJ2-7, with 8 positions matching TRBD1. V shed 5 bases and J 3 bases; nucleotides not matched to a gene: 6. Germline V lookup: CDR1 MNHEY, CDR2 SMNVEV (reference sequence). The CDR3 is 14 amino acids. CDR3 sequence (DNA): TGTGCCAGCAGTCTCAGGGGGCCCCTCTACGAGCAGTACTTC. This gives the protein CASSLRGPLYEQYF.

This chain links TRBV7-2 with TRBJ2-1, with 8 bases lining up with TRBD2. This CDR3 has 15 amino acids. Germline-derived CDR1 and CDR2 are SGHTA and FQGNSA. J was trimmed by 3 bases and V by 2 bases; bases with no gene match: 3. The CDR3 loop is CASSLFSGSYNEQFF. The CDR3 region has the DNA TGTGCCAGCAGCTTATTCAGCGGGAGCTACAATGAGCAGTTCTTC.

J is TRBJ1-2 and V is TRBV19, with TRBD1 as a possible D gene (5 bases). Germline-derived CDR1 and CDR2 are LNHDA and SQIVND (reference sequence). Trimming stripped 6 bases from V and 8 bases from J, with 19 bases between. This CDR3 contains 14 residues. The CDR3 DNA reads TGTGCCAGTAGCACAGCCGACAGTCGGCGGGGCTACACCTTC. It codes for CASSTADSRRGYTF.

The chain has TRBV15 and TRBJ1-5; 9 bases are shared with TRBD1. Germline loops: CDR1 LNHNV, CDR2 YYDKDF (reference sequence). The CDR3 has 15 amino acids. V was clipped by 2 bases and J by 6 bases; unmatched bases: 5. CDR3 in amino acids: CATSRRTGVGQPQHF. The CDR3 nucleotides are TGTGCCACCAGCAGACGGACAGGGGTCGGTCAGCCCCAGCATTTT.

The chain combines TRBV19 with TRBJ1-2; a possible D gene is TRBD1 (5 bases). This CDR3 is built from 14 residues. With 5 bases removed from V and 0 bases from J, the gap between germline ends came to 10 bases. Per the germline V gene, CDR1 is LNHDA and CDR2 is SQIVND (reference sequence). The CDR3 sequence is CASSVQGSNYGYTF. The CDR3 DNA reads TGTGCCAGTAGTGTTCAGGGTTCTAACTATGGCTACACCTTC.

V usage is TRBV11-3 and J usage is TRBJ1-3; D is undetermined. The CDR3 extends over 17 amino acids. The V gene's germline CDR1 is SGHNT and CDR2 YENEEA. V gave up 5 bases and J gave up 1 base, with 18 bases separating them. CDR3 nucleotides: TGTGCCAGCAGCCGGCGTGTCTACAGCCTGTCTGGAAACACCATATATTTT. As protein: CASSRRVYSLSGNTIYF.

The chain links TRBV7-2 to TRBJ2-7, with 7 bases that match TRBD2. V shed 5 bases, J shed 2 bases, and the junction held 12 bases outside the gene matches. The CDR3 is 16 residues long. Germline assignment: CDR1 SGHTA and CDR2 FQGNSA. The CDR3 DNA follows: TGTGCCAGCAGCCACAGATACGGGACTACCCCCTACGAGCAGTACTTC. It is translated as CASSHRYGTTPYEQYF.

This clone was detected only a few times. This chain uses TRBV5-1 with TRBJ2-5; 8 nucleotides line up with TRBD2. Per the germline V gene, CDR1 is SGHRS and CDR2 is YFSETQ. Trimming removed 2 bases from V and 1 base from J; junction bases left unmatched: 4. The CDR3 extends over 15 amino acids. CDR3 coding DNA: TGCGCCAGCAGCTTAAGCGGGAGTGGCCAAGAGACCCAGTACTTC. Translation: CASSLSGSGQETQYF.

CDR3 sequence: CASSQRPQGGNEQFF. CDR3 bases: TGTGCCAGCAGCCAGAGGCCACAGGGGGGCAATGAGCAGTTCTTC. This chain links TRBV14 with TRBJ2-1; 8 bases align to TRBD1. From germline, CDR1 is SGHDN and CDR2 FVKESK. CDR3 size: 15 residues. After removal of 3 bases from V and 6 bases from J, the junction contained 7 bases not matched to a gene. The entire variable domain, with the rest obtained from reference TRBV14 and TRBJ2-1, is as follows: EAGVTQFPSHSVIEKGQTVTLRCDPISGHDNLYWYRRVMGKEIKFLLHFVKESKQDESGMPNNRFLAERTGGTYSTLKVQPAELEDSGVYFCASSQRPQGGNEQFFGPGTRLTVL.

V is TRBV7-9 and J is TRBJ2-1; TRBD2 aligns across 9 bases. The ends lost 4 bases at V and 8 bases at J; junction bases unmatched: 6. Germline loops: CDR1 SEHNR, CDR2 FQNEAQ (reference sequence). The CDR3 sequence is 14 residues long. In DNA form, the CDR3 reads TGTGCCAGCAGCTCGGGACTAGCCAGTCATGAGCAGTTCTTC. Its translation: CASSSGLASHEQFF. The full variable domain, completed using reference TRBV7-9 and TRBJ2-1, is DTGVSQNPRHKITKRGQNVTFRCDPISEHNRLYWYRQTLGQGPEFLTYFQNEAQLEKSRLLSDRFSAERPKGSFSTLEIQRTEQGDSAMYLCASSSGLASHEQFFGPGTRLTVL.

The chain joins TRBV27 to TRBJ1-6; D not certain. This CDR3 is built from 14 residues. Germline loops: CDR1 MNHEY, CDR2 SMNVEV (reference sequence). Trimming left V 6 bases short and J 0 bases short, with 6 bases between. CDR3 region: CASRVSSYNSPLHF. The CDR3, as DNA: TGTGCCAGCAGGGTCAGCTCCTATAATTCACCCCTCCACTTT.

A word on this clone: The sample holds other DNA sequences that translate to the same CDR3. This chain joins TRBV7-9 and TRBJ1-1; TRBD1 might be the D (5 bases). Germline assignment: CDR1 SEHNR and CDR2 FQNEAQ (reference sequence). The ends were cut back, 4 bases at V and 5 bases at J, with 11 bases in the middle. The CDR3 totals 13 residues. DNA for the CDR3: TGTGCCAGCAGCTCCCAGGGAGGGACTGAAGCTTTCTTT. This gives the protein CASSSQGGTEAFF.

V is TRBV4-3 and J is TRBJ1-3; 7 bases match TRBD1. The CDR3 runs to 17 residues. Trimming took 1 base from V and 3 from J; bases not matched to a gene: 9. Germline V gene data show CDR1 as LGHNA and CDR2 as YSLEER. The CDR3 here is CASSQASTGSIGNTIYF. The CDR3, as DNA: TGCGCCAGCAGCCAAGCATCGACAGGGTCTATTGGAAACACCATATATTTT.

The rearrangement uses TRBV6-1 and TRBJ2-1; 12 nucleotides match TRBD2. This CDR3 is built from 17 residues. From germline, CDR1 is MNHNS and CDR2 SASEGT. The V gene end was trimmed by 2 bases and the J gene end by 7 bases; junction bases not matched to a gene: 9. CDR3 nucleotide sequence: TGTGCCAGCAGTGAAAGACAGGGACTAGCGGGTACGAATGAGCAGTTCTTC. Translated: CASSERQGLAGTNEQFF.